Presented here are 2 T cell receptor beta chains from one specimen sequenced in a study of T cells after yellow fever vaccination. Each CDR3 protein is one row after TCRdb ran MiXCR on the 5' RACE reads. Of fewer than 400,000 distinct CDR3 sequences in the sample, 9.5% to 12% were seen once. This sample comprised CD4+ T cells sorted from PBMCs, obtained 45 days after the yellow fever booster vaccination. These receptors were taken from a young man who received the YFV17D yellow fever vaccine.

The rearrangement uses TRBV6-6 and TRBJ1-5; D uncertain. From germline, CDR1 is MNHNY and CDR2 SVGAGI (reference sequence). Trimming left V 0 bases short and J 5 bases short, with 2 bases between. This CDR3 is 12 amino acids long. CDR3 residues: CASSYSDQPQHF. The CDR3 region has the DNA TGTGCCAGCAGTTACTCTGATCAGCCCCAGCATTTT.

The chain joins TRBV28 to TRBJ2-5, with 7 bases lining up with TRBD1. Germline lookup yields CDR1 MDHEN and CDR2 SYDVKM. V lost 8 bases to trimming and J lost 5 bases; unmatched junction nucleotides: 8. The CDR3 extends over 13 amino acids. The CDR3 DNA reads as TGTGCCAGCGGAATACAGGGGCGCGAGACCCAGTACTTC. Translation: CASGIQGRETQYF.